One sample yielded the 27 T cell receptor beta chains listed below, sequenced in a study of T-cell memory formation after mild COVID-19 (dated by TCRdb to the early 2020s). The library was prepared using 5' RACE. The run used an Illumina NovaSeq 6000. Through fastp at Q25 and MiXCR, TCRdb rebuilt clones from the public reads, retaining in-frame beta chains. Every distinct CDR3 protein forms one entry, paired with its most common genes and DNA. For this sample there are some 450,000 distinct CDR3 sequences; 20% appear just once. Roughly 8.4% of the sample rests with the top ten. The specimen sequenced was PBMCs or a T cell subset sorted from them (not recorded which). Receptor source: an adult woman who had mild COVID-19 (a few samples of this study predate the infection). The sample titles of this study are shuffled in the database, so cell type and time point are left out; the donor was told from shared clones.

A few counts support this clonotype. The chain's CDR3 is CATSRDRGALTYNEQFF. The CDR3 nucleotides read TGTGCCACCAGCAGAGATCGGGGGGCCTTGACCTACAATGAGCAGTTCTTC. This chain joins TRBV15 and TRBJ2-1, with D possibly TRBD2 on 7 matching bases. The germline CDR1 and CDR2 sequences are LNHNV and YYDKDF (reference sequence). The CDR3 runs to 17 residues. Trimming cost V 0 bases and J 2 bases, with 14 bases left between them. The full variable domain, with the rest looked up from reference TRBV15 and TRBJ2-1, is DAMVIQNPRYQVTQFGKPVTLSCSQTLNHNVMYWYQQKSSQAPKLLFHYYDKDFNNEADTPDNFQSRRPNTSFCFLDIRSPGLGDTAMYLCATSRDRGALTYNEQFFGPGTRLTVL.

Of note for this clonotype: A read error may produce the germline difference seen at one junction end. The chain links TRBV20-1 to TRBJ1-4, with D unresolved. Germline CDR1 and CDR2: DFQATT and SNEGSKA (reference sequence). The CDR3 runs 13 residues. This chain's CDR3 is CSARRVGDEKLFF. Written as DNA, the CDR3 is TGCAGCGCTAGGAGAGTCGGCGATGAAAAACTGTTTTTT.

CDR3 nucleotides: TGTGCCACCAGCAGAGATCGGGATGAAAAACTGTTTTTT. Translation: CATSRDRDEKLFF. This sequence joins TRBV15 and TRBJ1-4; D unclear. Trimming took 0 bases from V and 6 from J, leaving 5 bases between them. This CDR3 contains 13 residues. Looked up from germline, CDR1 is LNHNV and CDR2 is YYDKDF (reference sequence).

The rearrangement uses TRBV12-3 or TRBV12-4 and TRBJ1-5, with 9 bases fitting TRBD1. Trimming cost V 4 bases and J 8 bases; bases outside gene matches: 3. The length of the CDR3 is 13 residues. The CDR3 loop reads CASSSTGGEPQHF. For the CDR3, the DNA is TGTGCCAGCAGTTCGACAGGGGGTGAGCCCCAGCATTTT.

With respect to this clonotype: The junction and the germline gene differ at one end; a read error may be behind it. The chain combines TRBV5-1 with TRBJ2-1; 8 bases are shared with TRBD1. The CDR3 runs to 14 residues. Germline CDR1 is SGHRS and CDR2 is YFSETQ. The CDR3 spells CASSSWTGYSEQFF. CDR3 bases: TGCGCCAGCAGCTCTTGGACAGGGTACAGTGAGCAGTTCTTC.

The chain recombines TRBV10-3 with TRBJ2-3; a possible D gene is TRBD2 (5 bases). With 5 bases removed from V and 1 base from J, the gap between germline ends came to 7 bases. Germline CDR1 reads ENHRY; CDR2 reads SYGVKD. This CDR3 region has 13 residues. CDR3 amino acids: CAISYGGTDTQYF. Here the CDR3 DNA reads TGTGCCATCAGTTACGGGGGCACAGATACGCAGTATTTT.

This clonotype was seen at least ten times. The V call is TRBV2, the J call TRBJ2-7; D unresolved. The V and J ends lost 9 bases and 2 bases respectively, with 8 bases between them. Germline CDR1 is SNHLY and CDR2 is FYNNEI. CDR3 length: 11 amino acids. The CDR3 protein is CASLRTYEQYF. CDR3 DNA sequence: TGTGCCAGTCTTCGGACCTACGAGCAGTACTTC.

The chain has TRBV11-2 and TRBJ2-1, with 7 bases identical to TRBD1. V shed 1 base and J 6 bases; nucleotides not matched to a gene: 6. The germline V gene encodes CDR1 SGHAT and CDR2 FQNNGV. CDR3 size: 15 residues. CDR3 region: CASSLVRTGGNEQFF. The CDR3 bases are TGTGCCAGCAGCTTAGTTCGGACAGGCGGCAATGAGCAGTTCTTC.

This clonotype has more than one count but fewer than ten. The rearrangement links TRBV12-3 or TRBV12-4 to TRBJ2-7, with D perhaps given as TRBD1 or TRBD2 (5 bases each). Trimming took off 6 bases at V and 2 bases at J, with 14 bases between the two ends. This CDR3 is 14 amino acids long. CDR3 nucleotides: TGTGCCAGCAGCCGGGACGGGCGGACCTACGAGCAGTACTTC. Residues: CASSRDGRTYEQYF.

This chain joins TRBV7-9 and TRBJ1-4; D is uncertain. Trimming took off 5 bases at V and 0 bases at J, with 10 bases between the two ends. The CDR3 runs to 15 residues. Germline-derived CDR1 and CDR2 are SEHNR and FQNEAQ (reference sequence). CDR3 protein: CASSTRYATNEKLFF. DNA for the CDR3: TGTGCCAGCAGCACTAGATACGCAACTAATGAAAAACTGTTTTTT.

The chain employs TRBV7-3 and TRBJ2-1; 12 nucleotides agree with TRBD2. V gave up 4 bases and J gave up 7 bases; unmatched junction bases: 5. This CDR3 region has 15 residues. The germline CDR1 and CDR2 sequences are SGHTA and FQGTGA. The CDR3 DNA reads TGTGCCAGCAGCTCGACTAGCGGGAGTGGGAATGAGCAGTTCTTC. It translates to CASSSTSGSGNEQFF.

CDR3 nucleotides: TGCGCCAGCAGCCCAAGGGACAACTTACTAAGCTCCTACGAGCAGTACTTC. This gives the protein CASSPRDNLLSSYEQYF. The chain recombines TRBV5-1 with TRBJ2-7; D is possibly TRBD1 (6 bases). V was shortened by 4 bases and J by 0 bases, with 20 bases between the two germline ends. The length of the CDR3 is 17 residues. Germline-derived CDR1 and CDR2 are SGHRS and YFSETQ.

CDR3 bases: TGTGCCAGCAGCCCGTTTGTAGTCCCGGGACTCCACCGCGTGGGAAGGAACACCGGGGAGCTGTTTTTT. Protein: CASSPFVVPGLHRVGRNTGELFF. The rearrangement uses TRBV11-2 and TRBJ2-2, with D perhaps TRBD2 (6 bases). The CDR3 spans 23 residues. Germline V gene sequence: CDR1 SGHAT, CDR2 FQNNGV. V shed 5 bases and J shed 1 base, with 35 bases lying between them.

The V call is TRBV4-1, the J call TRBJ2-2, with 11 bases fitting TRBD2. Germline CDR1 and CDR2: MGHRA and YSYEKL. V gave up 1 base and J gave up 0 bases; unmatched junction bases: 4. The CDR3 extends over 18 amino acids. CDR3 in DNA: TGCGCCAGCAGCCAAGTCCTAGCGGGGGGAACGAACACCGGGGAGCTGTTTTTT. It yields the protein CASSQVLAGGTNTGELFF.

The genes are TRBV27 and TRBJ2-7, with 9 bases lining up with TRBD1. The junction had 12 bases not matched to a gene; V was cut back by 6 bases and J by 3 bases. CDR1 and CDR2 (germline): MNHEY, SMNVEV (reference sequence). CDR3 size: 16 residues. CDR3 nucleotides: TGTGCCAGCAGGGCTCCCCTCGGGACAGGGAGCTACGAGCAGTACTTC. Encoded protein: CASRAPLGTGSYEQYF.

The gene calls are TRBV7-2 and TRBJ2-1, with 7 bases lining up with TRBD2. CDR3 length: 17 residues. Germline V gene lookup returns CDR1 SGHTA and CDR2 FQGNSA. Trimming removed 4 bases from V and 6 bases from J; junction bases left unmatched: 15. The CDR3, as DNA: TGTGCCAGCAGCTCTGGACTGTTGGCGGGAGTTTTCAATGAGCAGTTCTTC. Its protein product is CASSSGLLAGVFNEQFF.

At least ten counts were recorded for this clonotype. V usage is TRBV7-9 and J usage is TRBJ2-7; D ambiguous. V lost 3 bases, J lost 3 bases, and 12 bases lay in between. The V gene's germline CDR1 is SEHNR and CDR2 FQNEAQ (reference sequence). The CDR3 has 14 amino acids. The CDR3 here is CASSFSKGNYEQYF. DNA of the CDR3: TGTGCCAGCAGCTTTTCTAAGGGTAACTACGAGCAGTACTTC.

The sample holds a few counts of this clonotype. The J gene is TRBJ1-2, the V gene TRBV5-1; D is possibly TRBD1 (5 bases). This CDR3 is 14 amino acids long. The ends were cut back, 4 bases at V and 3 bases at J, with 13 bases in the middle. Germline CDR1 is SGHRS and CDR2 is YFSETQ. CDR3 in DNA: TGCGCCAGCAGCCCCACGACAGCGGACTATGGCTACACCTTC. It translates to CASSPTTADYGYTF.

The V call is TRBV20-1, the J call TRBJ2-3, with a weak D call TRBD1 (6 bases). Per germline, CDR1 DFQATT and CDR2 SNEGSKA (reference sequence). The CDR3 spans 14 residues. Trimming removed 5 bases at V and 2 bases at J, with 14 bases between. The CDR3 DNA reads as TGCAGTGCTGGGGACACCGAACTCACAGATACGCAGTATTTT. It encodes CSAGDTELTDTQYF.

The J gene is TRBJ2-7, the V gene TRBV12-3 or TRBV12-4; 7 nucleotides line up with TRBD2. The CDR3 runs 12 residues. Trimming cost V 8 bases and J 6 bases; bases outside gene matches: 7. In nucleotides, the CDR3 is TGTGCCAGCGGGAGGGATATCGGCGAGCAGTACTTC. Translated, it gives CASGRDIGEQYF.

This clonotype was picked up many times. The chain couples TRBV7-9 to TRBJ1-2; D remains ambiguous. Trimming stripped 5 bases from V and 4 bases from J, with 14 bases between. CDR3 length: 14 residues. Looked up from germline, CDR1 is SEHNR and CDR2 is FQNEAQ (reference sequence). In DNA form, the CDR3 reads TGTGCCAGCAGCCCCAGAGTCGGGATCTATGGCTACACCTTC. Its protein is CASSPRVGIYGYTF.

This clonotype was recorded at least ten times. The V and J genes are TRBV7-6 and TRBJ2-7, with 7 positions matching TRBD1. Germline assignment: CDR1 SGHVS and CDR2 FNYEAQ. The CDR3 loop spans 15 amino acids. V lost 5 bases, J lost 1 base, and 8 bases stayed unmatched. This CDR3 is CASSRETGNSYEQYF. In DNA form, the CDR3 reads TGTGCCAGCAGCCGCGAGACAGGGAATTCCTACGAGCAGTACTTC.

This clonotype has ten or more counts. CDR3 residues: CASRGYSSYEQYF. The CDR3 DNA reads as TGCGCCAGCAGAGGCTACAGCTCCTACGAGCAGTACTTC. The chain employs TRBV5-1 and TRBJ2-7; D not resolved. This CDR3 is 13 amino acids long. The V end lost 5 bases, the J end lost 0 bases, and 9 bases lay between the germline ends. Germline V gives CDR1 SGHRS, CDR2 YFSETQ.

V is TRBV20-1 and J is TRBJ2-1; TRBD2 agrees at 8 bases. Looked up from germline, CDR1 is DFQATT and CDR2 is SNEGSKA (reference sequence). This CDR3 has 16 residues. The V segment lost 6 bases and the J segment 0 bases; nucleotides outside the gene matches: 10. The CDR3 loop reads CSAPGAGASSYNEQFF. The DNA for the CDR3 is TGCAGTGCCCCTGGAGCGGGGGCGAGCTCCTACAATGAGCAGTTCTTC.

The chain links TRBV3-1 to TRBJ2-3, with unresolved D. Germline CDR1 reads LGHDT; CDR2 reads YNNKEL (reference sequence). V lost 0 bases, J lost 3 bases, and 7 bases lay in between. The CDR3 length is 14 residues. The CDR3 DNA reads TGTGCCAGCAGCCAAGAATTGGGGACAGATACGCAGTATTTT. This sequence encodes CASSQELGTDTQYF.

This clonotype turned up a few times. V and J are TRBV7-3 and TRBJ1-5, with D unresolved. In germline, CDR1 is SGHTA, CDR2 FQGTGA. The CDR3 covers 15 residues. V was pared by 4 bases and J by 2 bases, with 12 bases between. The CDR3 DNA is TGTGCCAGCAGCTCCCAAGGTGGTGGCAATCAGCCCCAGCATTTT. Its protein is CASSSQGGGNQPQHF.

This clonotype was picked up a small number of times. This chain links TRBV12-3 or TRBV12-4 with TRBJ2-1; 7 bases are a match to TRBD1. This CDR3 is 12 amino acids long. Losses at the gene ends were 5 bases for V and 8 bases for J; bases not matched to a gene: 3. CDR3 protein: CASSNDRDEQFF. In nucleotides, the CDR3 is TGTGCCAGCAGTAACGACAGGGATGAGCAGTTCTTC.